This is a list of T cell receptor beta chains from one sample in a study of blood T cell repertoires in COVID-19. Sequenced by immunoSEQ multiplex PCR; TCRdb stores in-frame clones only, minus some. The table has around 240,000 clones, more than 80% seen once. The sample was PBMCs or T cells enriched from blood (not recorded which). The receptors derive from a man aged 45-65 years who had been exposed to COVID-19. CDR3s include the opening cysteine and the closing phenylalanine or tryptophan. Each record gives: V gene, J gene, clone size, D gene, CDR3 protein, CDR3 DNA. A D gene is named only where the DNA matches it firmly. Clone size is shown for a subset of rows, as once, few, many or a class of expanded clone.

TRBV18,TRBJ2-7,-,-,CASSQDNSYEQYF,TGTGCCAGCTCACAGGACAACTCCTACGAGCAGTACTTC
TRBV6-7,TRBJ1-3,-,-,CASSYSSQGHGNTIYF,TGTGCCAGCAGTTACTCGAGCCAGGGCCATGGAAACACCATATATTTT
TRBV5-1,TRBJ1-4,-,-,CASSLFGTTNEKLFF,TGCGCCAGCAGCTTGTTCGGTACAACTAATGAAAAACTGTTTTTT
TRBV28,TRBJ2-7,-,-,CASSSTSTEDYEQYF,TGTGCCAGCAGTTCGACATCGACGGAGGACTACGAGCAGTACTTC
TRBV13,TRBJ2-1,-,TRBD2,CASSLAAGLSYNEQFF,TGTGCCAGCAGCTTAGCAGCGGGACTCTCCTACAATGAGCAGTTCTTC
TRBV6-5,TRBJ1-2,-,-,CASSLELFGGYGYTF,TGTGCCAGCAGTTTGGAACTCTTCGGCGGCTATGGCTACACCTTC
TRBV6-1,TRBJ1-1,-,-,CASSEGRATEAFF,TGTGCCAGCAGTGAAGGTAGAGCCACTGAAGCTTTCTTT
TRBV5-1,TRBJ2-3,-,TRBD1,CASSRGDRVGTDTQYF,TGCGCCAGCAGCAGAGGGGACAGGGTGGGCACAGATACGCAGTATTTT
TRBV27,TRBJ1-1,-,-,CASSLSPWSVGEAFF,TGTGCCAGCAGTTTATCGCCCTGGAGTGTAGGTGAAGCTTTCTTT
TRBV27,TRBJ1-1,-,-,CASSQGYGFIEAFF,TGTGCCAGCAGTCAGGGTTATGGGTTTATTGAAGCTTTCTTT
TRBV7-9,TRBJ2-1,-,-,CASSLGGKRVYNEQFF,TGTGCCAGCAGCCTAGGTGGGAAGCGGGTATACAATGAGCAGTTCTTC
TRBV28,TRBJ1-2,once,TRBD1,CASSDREVGWGYTF,TGTGCCAGCAGCGACAGGGAGGTCGGTTGGGGCTACACCTTC
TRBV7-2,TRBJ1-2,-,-,CASSFSQGGYGYTF,TGTGCCAGCAGCTTTTCTCAAGGGGGCTATGGCTACACCTTC